These T cell receptor beta chains were read from a single sample in a study of shared clonotypes between healthy human individuals. The repertoire was sequenced with immunoSEQ multiplex PCR; TCRdb's copy has only in-frame clones and lacks some. The sample consists of about 490,000 clones, approximately 78% of them appearing once. Sample: PBMCs. These receptors all come from a woman between 40 and 55 years old in good health. Some clones in this sample may be carry-over from other donors' samples. Each CDR3 is given with its conserved first and last residue. Some rows have no size entry. The others give once, few or many, or a class for an expanded clone.

v_call	j_call	clone_size	cdr3_aa
TRBV10-3	TRBJ2-1	.	CAISETSGSHEQFF
TRBV11-2	TRBJ1-1	.	CASSYLTANTEAFF
TRBV19	TRBJ1-5	once	CASHRGLLGQPQHF
TRBV27	TRBJ2-1	.	CASIAPYNEQFF
TRBV18	TRBJ2-7	.	CASSPDGLRPTYEQYF
TRBV18	TRBJ1-1	.	CASSRDTLNTEAFF
TRBV19	TRBJ1-4	.	CASSTPTRGYEKLFF
TRBV2	TRBJ1-2	.	CASSDYRAENSHNYGYTF
TRBV19	TRBJ1-6	.	CASSNLQGLDSPLHF
TRBV28	TRBJ1-2	.	CASSLPGAGGRYGYTF
TRBV2	TRBJ2-7	.	CASSAGGAGEQYF
TRBV19	TRBJ1-2	.	CASFSWGRTATNYGYTF
TRBV5-5	TRBJ2-7	.	CASSLPSGTGFYEQYF
TRBV6-5	TRBJ1-6	.	CASSPEGSHSPLHF
TRBV2	TRBJ1-2	many	CASEGFGRSDGYTF
TRBV6-7	TRBJ1-4	.	CATGPNTNEKLFF
TRBV11-2	TRBJ2-5	.	CASSFPRTQQETQYF
TRBV19	TRBJ2-7	.	CASSIGGGRHYEQYF
TRBV11-3	TRBJ2-7	.	CASSLVPPFDRSGSYEQYF
TRBV29-1	TRBJ2-7	.	CSVAGQRDEQYF
TRBV2	TRBJ1-1	once	CAGNRVGNYGTEAFF
TRBV6-6	TRBJ1-2	few	CASSKDAGNYGYTF
TRBV28	.	.	CASSPRTSGNYEQYF
TRBV28	TRBJ2-1	.	CASSLGLGLAGARDEQFF
TRBV9	TRBJ1-2	.	CASSVVPPNEEGYTF
TRBV28	TRBJ1-1	.	CASRDRGRYDTEAFF
TRBV10-3	TRBJ1-1	.	CAISARTGVYTEAFF
TRBV11-2	TRBJ2-5	many	CASSAGQGKTQYF
TRBV30	TRBJ1-1	.	CAWSLQGGSTEAFF
TRBV7-9	TRBJ2-1	.	CASSLETSVIRSSYNEQFF
TRBV2	TRBJ2-5	.	CASVRQGETQYF
TRBV4-3	TRBJ2-5	.	CASSHRGETQYF
TRBV18	TRBJ1-2	once	CASSPAGQGNYGYTF
TRBV6-6	TRBJ2-2	.	CASIPSGRGDTGELFF
TRBV2	TRBJ2-1	.	CASSALAGDYNEQFF
TRBV5-1	TRBJ1-2	.	CASSLAARDRSYGYTF
TRBV2	TRBJ2-3	.	CASKGLAGVADTQYF
TRBV4-2	TRBJ1-2	.	CASSQDPRINYGYAF
TRBV5-8	TRBJ1-1	.	CASSLSATGQTEAFF
TRBV9	TRBJ2-1	.	CASSVGENQQFF
TRBV28	TRBJ1-1	.	CASSFQGTTEAFF
TRBV5-1	TRBJ2-5	.	CASSLNGWGSGETQYF
TRBV27	TRBJ2-3	.	CASRPKPDRGSDTQYF